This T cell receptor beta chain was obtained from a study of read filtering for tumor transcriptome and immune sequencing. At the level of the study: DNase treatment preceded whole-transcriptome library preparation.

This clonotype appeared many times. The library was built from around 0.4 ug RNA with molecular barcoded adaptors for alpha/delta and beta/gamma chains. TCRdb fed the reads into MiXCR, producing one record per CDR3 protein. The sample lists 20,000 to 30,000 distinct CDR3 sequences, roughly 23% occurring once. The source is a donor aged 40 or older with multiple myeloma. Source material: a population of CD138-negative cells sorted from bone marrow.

CDR3 DNA sequence: TGTGCCAGCAGCGTAGGGGACGGATCCTACGAGCAGTACTTC. This codes for CASSVGDGSYEQYF. The rearrangement links TRBV9 to TRBJ2-7; the D call may be TRBD1 or TRBD2 (5 bases each). V was shortened by 0 bases and J by 1 base, with 8 bases between the two germline ends. Germline-derived CDR1 and CDR2 are SGDLS and YYNGEE. This CDR3 comprises 14 residues.